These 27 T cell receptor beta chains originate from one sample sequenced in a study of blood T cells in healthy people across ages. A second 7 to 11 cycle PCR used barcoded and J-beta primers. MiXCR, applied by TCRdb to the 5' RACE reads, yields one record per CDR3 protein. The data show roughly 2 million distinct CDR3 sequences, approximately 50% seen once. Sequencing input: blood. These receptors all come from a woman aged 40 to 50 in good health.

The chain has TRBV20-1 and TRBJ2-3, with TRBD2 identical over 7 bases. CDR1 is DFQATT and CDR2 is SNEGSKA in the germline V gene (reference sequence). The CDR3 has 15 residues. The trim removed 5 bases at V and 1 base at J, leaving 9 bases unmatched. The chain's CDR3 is CSAPRLAGRTDTQYF. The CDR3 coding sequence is TGCAGTGCTCCGAGACTAGCTGGACGCACAGATACGCAGTATTTT.

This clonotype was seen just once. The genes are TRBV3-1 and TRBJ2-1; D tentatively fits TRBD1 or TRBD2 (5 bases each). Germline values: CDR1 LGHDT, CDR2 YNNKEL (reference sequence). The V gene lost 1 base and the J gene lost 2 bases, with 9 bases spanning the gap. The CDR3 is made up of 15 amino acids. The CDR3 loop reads CASSQAPGPYNEQFF. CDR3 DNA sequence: TGTGCCAGCAGCCAAGCTCCGGGACCCTACAATGAGCAGTTCTTC.

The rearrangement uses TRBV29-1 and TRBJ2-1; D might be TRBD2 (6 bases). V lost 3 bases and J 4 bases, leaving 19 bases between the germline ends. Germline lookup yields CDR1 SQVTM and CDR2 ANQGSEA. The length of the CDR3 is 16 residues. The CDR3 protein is CSVEGGLAHIYNEQFF. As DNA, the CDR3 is TGCAGCGTTGAGGGTGGCCTAGCGCACATTTACAATGAGCAGTTCTTC.

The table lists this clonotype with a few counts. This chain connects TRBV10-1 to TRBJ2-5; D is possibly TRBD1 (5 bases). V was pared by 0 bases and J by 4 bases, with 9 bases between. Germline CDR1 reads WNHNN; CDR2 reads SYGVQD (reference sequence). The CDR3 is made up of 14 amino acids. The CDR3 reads CASSESKGVETQYF. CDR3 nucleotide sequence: TGCGCCAGCAGTGAGTCTAAAGGGGTAGAGACCCAGTACTTC.

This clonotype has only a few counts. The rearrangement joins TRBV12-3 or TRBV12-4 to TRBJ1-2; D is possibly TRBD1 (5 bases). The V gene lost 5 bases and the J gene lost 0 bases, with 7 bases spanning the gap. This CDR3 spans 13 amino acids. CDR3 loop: CASSTTANYGYTF. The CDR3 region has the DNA TGTGCCAGCAGTACGACAGCTAACTATGGCTACACCTTC.

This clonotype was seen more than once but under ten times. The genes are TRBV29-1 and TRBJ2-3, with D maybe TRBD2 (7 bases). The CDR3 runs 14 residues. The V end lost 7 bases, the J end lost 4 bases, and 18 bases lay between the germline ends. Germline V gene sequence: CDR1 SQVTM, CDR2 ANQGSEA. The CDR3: CSASGRGAPDTQYF. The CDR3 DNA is TGCAGCGCCTCGGGGAGGGGGGCCCCAGATACGCAGTATTTT.

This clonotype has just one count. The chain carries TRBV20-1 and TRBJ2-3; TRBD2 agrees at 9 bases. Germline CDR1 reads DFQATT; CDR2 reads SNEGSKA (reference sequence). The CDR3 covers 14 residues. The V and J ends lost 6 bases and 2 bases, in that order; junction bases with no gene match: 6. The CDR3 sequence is CSASLAGTTDTQYF. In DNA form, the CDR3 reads TGCAGTGCAAGCCTAGCGGGGACCACAGATACGCAGTATTTT.

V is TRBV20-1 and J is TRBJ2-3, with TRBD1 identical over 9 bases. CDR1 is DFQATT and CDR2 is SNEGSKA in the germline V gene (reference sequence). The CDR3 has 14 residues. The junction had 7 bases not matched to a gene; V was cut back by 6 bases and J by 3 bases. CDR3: CSAYRTGATDTQYF. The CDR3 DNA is TGCAGTGCGTACCGGACAGGGGCAACAGATACGCAGTATTTT.

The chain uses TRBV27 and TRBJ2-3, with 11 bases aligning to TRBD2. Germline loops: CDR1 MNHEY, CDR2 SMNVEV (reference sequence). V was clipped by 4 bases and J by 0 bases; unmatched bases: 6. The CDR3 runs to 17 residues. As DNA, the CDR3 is TGTGCCAGCAGTTACCTAGCGGGGGGTTATAGCACAGATACGCAGTATTTT. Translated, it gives CASSYLAGGYSTDTQYF.

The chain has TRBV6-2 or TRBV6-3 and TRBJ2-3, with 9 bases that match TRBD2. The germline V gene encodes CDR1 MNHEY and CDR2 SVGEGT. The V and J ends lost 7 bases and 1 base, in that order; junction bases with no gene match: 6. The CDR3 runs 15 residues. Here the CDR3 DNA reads TGTGCCAGCAAGTCATTAGCGGGGGGCACAGATACGCAGTATTTT. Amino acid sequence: CASKSLAGGTDTQYF.

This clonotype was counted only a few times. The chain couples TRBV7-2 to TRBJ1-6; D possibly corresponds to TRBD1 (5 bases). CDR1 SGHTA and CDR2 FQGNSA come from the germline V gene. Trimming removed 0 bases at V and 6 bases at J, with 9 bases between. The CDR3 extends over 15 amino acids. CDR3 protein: CASSLAGHINSPLHF. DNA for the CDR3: TGTGCCAGCAGCTTAGCAGGACACATTAATTCACCCCTCCACTTT.

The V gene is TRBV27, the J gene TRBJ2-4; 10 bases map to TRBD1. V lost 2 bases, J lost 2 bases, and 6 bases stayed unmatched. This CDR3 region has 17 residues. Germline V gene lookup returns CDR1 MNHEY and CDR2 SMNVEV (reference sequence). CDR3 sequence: CASSLGQGGGTKNIQYF. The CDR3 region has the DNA TGTGCCAGCAGTTTAGGACAGGGGGGAGGAACCAAAAACATTCAGTACTTC.

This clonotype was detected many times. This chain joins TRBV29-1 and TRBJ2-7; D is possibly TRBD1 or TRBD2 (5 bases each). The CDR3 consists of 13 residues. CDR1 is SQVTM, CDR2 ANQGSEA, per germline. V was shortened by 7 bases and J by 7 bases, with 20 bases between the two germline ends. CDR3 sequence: CSAGAGITREQYF. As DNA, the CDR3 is TGCAGCGCTGGGGCGGGTATTACTCGTGAGCAGTACTTC.

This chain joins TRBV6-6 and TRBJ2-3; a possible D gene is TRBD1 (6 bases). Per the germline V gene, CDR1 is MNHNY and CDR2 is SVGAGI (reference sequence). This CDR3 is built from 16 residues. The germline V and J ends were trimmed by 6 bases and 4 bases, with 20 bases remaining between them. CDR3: CASRVPRGRFADTQYF. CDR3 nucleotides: TGTGCCAGCAGAGTTCCCAGGGGAAGGTTCGCAGATACGCAGTATTTT.

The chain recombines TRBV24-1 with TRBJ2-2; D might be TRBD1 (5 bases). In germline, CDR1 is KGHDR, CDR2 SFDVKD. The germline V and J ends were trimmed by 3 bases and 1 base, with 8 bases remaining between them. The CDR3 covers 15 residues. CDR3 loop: CATSDTGQNTGELFF. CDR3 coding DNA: TGTGCCACCAGTGATACCGGACAGAACACCGGGGAGCTGTTTTTT.

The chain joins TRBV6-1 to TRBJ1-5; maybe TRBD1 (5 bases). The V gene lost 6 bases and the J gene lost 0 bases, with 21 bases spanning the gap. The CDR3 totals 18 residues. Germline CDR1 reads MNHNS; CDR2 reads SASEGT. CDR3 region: CASRSTGPGSYSNQPQHF. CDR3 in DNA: TGTGCCAGCAGATCCACCGGGCCAGGGAGTTATAGCAATCAGCCCCAGCATTTT.

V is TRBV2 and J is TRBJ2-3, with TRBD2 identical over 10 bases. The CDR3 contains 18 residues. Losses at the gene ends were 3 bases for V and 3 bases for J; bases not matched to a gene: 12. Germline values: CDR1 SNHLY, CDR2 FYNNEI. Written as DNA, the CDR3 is TGTGCCAGCAGTGATCCAAACTTACTAGCGGGATCTACAGATACGCAGTATTTT. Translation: CASSDPNLLAGSTDTQYF.

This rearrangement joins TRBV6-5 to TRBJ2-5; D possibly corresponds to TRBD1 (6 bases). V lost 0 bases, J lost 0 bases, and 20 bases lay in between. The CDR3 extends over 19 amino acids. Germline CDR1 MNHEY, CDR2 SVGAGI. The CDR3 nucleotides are TGTGCCAGCAGTTACTCGATAAACCCCAGGGGTTCGTACCAAGAGACCCAGTACTTC. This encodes CASSYSINPRGSYQETQYF.

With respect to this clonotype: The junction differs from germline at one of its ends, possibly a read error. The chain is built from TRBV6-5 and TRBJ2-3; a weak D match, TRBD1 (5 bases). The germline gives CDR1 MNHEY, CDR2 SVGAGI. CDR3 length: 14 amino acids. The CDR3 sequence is CTSSLGAVTDTQYF. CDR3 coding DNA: TGTACCAGCAGCTTAGGGGCTGTGACAGATACGCAGTATTTT.

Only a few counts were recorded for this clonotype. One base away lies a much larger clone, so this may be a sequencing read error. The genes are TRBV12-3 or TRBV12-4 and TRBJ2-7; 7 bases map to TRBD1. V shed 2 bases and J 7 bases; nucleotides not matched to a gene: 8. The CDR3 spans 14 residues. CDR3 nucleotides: TGTGCCAGCAGTTTAACAGGGGTCCACAATGAGCAGTACTTC. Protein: CASSLTGVHNEQYF.

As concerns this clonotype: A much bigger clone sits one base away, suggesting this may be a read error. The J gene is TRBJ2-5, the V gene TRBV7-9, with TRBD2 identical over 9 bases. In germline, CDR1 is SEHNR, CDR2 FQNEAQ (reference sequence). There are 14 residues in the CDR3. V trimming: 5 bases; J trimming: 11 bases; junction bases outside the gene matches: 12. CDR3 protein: CASSQTLAGYDQYF. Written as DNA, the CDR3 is TGTGCCAGCAGCCAGACTCTAGCGGGGTACGATCAGTACTTC.

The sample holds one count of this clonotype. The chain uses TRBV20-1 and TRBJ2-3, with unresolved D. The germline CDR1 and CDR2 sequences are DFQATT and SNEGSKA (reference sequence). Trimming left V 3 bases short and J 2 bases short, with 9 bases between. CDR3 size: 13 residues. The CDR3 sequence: CSASLTDTDTQYF. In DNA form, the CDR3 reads TGCAGTGCTAGCCTAACAGACACAGATACGCAGTATTTT.

CDR3 in amino acids: CASSQEGRAQPQHF. In DNA form, the CDR3 reads TGCGCCAGCAGCCAAGAGGGTAGGGCCCAGCCCCAGCATTTT. The J gene is TRBJ1-5, the V gene TRBV4-1; D is unclear. The CDR3 consists of 14 residues. V lost 0 bases and J lost 7, with 10 bases in between. CDR1 is MGHRA and CDR2 is YSYEKL in the germline V gene.

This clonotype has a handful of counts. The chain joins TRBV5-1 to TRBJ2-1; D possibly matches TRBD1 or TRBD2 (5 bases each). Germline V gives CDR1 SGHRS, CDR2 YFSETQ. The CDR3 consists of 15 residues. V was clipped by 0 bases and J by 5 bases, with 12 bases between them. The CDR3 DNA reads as TGCGCCAGCAGCTTGGTACGGGGACGGGACAATGAGCAGTTCTTC. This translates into CASSLVRGRDNEQFF.

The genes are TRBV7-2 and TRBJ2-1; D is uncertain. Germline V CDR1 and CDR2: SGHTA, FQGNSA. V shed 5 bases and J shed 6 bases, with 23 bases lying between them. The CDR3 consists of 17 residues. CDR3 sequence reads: CASSPGFPPSTGNEQFF. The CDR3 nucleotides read TGTGCCAGCAGCCCCGGGTTCCCCCCCTCGACTGGCAATGAGCAGTTCTTC.

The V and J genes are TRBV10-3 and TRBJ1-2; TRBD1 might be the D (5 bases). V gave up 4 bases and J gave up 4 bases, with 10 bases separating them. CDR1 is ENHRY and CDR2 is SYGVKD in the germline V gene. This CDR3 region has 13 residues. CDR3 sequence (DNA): TGTGCCATCAGTGGGCCCGACAGCTATGGCTACACCTTC. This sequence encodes CAISGPDSYGYTF.

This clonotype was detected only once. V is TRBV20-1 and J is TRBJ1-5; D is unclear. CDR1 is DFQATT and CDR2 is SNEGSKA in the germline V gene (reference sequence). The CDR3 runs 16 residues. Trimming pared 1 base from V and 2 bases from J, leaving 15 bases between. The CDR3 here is CSARVAGEVGNQPQHF. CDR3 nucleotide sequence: TGCAGTGCTAGAGTTGCCGGGGAGGTGGGCAATCAGCCCCAGCATTTT.